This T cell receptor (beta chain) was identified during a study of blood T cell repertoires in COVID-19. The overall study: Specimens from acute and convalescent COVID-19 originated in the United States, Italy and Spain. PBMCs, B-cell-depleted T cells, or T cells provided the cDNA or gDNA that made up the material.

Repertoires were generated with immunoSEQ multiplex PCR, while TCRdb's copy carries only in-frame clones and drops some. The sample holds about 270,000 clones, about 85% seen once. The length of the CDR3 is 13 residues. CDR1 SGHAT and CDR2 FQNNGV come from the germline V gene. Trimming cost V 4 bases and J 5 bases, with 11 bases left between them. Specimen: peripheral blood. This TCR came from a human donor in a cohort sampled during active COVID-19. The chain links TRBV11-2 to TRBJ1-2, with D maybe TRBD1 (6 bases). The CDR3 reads CASSYHREYGYTF. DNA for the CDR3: TGTGCCAGCAGCTATCACAGGGAGTATGGCTACACCTTC.